A few counts support the clone carrying this T cell receptor beta chain. The antigen is unknown. The sample is drawn from a study of blood T cells in healthy people across ages. Using a J-beta primer mix together with a sample-barcoded 5' primer, a second PCR was run for roughly 6 to 11 cycles. TCRdb reprocessed the 5' RACE reads with MiXCR, giving one entry per CDR3 protein. Among about 780,000 distinct CDR3 sequences listed, 35% to 50% were seen once. Study conclusions and caveats: It was the long-lived donors that had more naive CD4+ cells and higher diversity than aged donors. Per million T cells, TCR beta diversity dropped roughly linearly as age increased.

CDR3 length: 14 amino acids. The junction had 5 bases not matched to a gene; V was cut back by 2 bases and J by 4 bases. Germline CDR1 and CDR2: SGDLS and YYNGEE. This TCR came from a man at least 80 years old in good health. Sequencing was done on a sample of blood. V gene TRBV9 combines with J gene TRBJ2-5, with 7 bases fitting TRBD2. The CDR3 DNA reads as TGTGCCAGCAGCGTTGGCGGGAGCGCAGAGACCCAGTACTTC. As protein: CASSVGGSAETQYF.